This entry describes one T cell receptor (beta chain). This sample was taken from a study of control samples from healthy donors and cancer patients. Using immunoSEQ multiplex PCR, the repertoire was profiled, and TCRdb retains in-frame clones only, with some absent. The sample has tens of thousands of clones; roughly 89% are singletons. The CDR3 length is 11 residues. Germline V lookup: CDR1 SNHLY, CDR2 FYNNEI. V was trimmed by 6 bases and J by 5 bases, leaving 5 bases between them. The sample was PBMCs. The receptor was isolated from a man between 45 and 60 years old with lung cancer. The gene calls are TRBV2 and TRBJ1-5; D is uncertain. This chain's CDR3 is CASSNHQPQHF. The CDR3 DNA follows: TGTGCCAGCAGCAATCATCAGCCCCAGCATTTT. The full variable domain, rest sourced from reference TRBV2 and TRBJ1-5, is EPEVTQTPSHQVTQMGQEVILRCVPISNHLYFYWYRQILGQKVEFLVSFYNNEISEKSEIFDDQFSVERPDGSNFTLKIRSTKLEDSAMYFCASSNHQPQHFGDGTRLSIL.